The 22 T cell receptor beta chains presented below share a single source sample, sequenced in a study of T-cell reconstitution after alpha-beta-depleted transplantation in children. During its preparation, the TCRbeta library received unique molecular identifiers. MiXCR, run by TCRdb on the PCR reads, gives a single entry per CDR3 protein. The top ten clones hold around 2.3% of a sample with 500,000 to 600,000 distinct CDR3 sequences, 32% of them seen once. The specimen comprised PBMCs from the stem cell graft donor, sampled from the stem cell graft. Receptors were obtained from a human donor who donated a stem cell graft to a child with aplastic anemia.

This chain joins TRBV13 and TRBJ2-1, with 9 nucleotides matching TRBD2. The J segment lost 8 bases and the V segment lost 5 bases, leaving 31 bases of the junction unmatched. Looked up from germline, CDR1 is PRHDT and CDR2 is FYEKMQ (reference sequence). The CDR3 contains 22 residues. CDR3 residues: CASSREPGRRYPLAGSTHEQFF. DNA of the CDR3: TGTGCCAGCAGCCGCGAGCCGGGCAGACGTTATCCCCTAGCGGGAAGTACTCATGAGCAGTTCTTC.

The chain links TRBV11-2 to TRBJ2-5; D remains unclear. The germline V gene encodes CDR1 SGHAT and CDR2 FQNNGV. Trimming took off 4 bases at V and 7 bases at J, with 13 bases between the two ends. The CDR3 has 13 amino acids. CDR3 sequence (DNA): TGTGCCAGCAGCTCCCCAGTTGGGGTGACCCAGTACTTC. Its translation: CASSSPVGVTQYF.

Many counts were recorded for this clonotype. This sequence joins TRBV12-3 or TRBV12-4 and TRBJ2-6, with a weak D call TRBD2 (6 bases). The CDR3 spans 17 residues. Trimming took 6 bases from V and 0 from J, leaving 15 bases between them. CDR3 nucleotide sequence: TGTGCCAGCAGCCCCGGGGGAACCCGCTCTGGGGCCAACGTCCTGACTTTC. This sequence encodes CASSPGGTRSGANVLTF.

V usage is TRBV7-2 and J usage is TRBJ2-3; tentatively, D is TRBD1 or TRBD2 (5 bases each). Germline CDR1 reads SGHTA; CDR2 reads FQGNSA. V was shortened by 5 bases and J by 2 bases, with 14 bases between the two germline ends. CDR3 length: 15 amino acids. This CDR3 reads CASSRDWGSTDTQYF. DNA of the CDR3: TGTGCCAGCAGCAGAGATTGGGGGTCCACAGATACGCAGTATTTT.

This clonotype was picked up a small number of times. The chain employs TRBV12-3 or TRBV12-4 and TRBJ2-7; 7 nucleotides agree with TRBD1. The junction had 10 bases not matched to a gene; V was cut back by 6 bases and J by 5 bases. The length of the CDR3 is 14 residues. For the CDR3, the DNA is TGTGCCAGCAGGAAAGGGACAGACAGCCACGAGCAGTACTTC. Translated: CASRKGTDSHEQYF.

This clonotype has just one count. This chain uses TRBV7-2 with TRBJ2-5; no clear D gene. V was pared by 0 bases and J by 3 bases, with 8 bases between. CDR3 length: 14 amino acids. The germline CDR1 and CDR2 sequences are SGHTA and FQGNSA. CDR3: CASSLASLKETQYF. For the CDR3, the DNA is TGTGCCAGCAGCTTAGCAAGCTTAAAAGAGACCCAGTACTTC.

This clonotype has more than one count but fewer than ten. As DNA, the CDR3 is TGTGCCAGCAGTTTACTAGCGGGCCAATACTACGAGCAGTACTTC. It specifies CASSLLAGQYYEQYF. This rearrangement joins TRBV12-3 or TRBV12-4 to TRBJ2-7, with 8 bases fitting TRBD2. V was clipped by 2 bases and J by 3 bases; unmatched bases: 6. The CDR3 totals 15 residues.

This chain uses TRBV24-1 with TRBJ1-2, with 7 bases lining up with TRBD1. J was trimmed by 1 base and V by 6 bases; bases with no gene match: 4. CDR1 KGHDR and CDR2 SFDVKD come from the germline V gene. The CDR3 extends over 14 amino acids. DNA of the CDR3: TGTGCCACCAGTTCCGGGACAGTTAACTATGGCTACACCTTC. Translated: CATSSGTVNYGYTF.

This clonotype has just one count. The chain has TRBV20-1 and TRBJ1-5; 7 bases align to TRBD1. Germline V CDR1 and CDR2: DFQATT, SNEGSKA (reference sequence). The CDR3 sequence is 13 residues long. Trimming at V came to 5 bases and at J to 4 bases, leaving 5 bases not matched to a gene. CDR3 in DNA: TGCAGTGCTCCTCGACAGGGAAATCAGCCCCAGCATTTT. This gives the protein CSAPRQGNQPQHF.

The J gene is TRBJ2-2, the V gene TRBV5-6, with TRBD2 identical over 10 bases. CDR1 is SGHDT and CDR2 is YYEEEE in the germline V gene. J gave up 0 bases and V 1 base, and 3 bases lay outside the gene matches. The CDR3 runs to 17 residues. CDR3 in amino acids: CASSLRLAGANTGELFF. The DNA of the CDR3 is TGTGCCAGCAGCTTGCGACTAGCGGGTGCGAACACCGGGGAGCTGTTTTTT. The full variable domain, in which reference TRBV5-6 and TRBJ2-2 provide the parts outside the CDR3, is DAGVTQSPTHLIKTRGQQVTLRCSPKSGHDTVSWYQQALGQGPQFIFQYYEEEERQRGNFPDRFSGHQFPNYSSELNVNALLLGDSALYLCASSLRLAGANTGELFFGEGSRLTVL.

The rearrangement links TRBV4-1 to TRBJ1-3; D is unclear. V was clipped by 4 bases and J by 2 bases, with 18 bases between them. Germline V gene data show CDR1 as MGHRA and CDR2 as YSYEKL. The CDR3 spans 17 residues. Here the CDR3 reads CASSPADLILPGNTIYF. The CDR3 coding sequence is TGCGCCAGCAGCCCAGCAGACTTAATCCTCCCTGGAAACACCATATATTTT.

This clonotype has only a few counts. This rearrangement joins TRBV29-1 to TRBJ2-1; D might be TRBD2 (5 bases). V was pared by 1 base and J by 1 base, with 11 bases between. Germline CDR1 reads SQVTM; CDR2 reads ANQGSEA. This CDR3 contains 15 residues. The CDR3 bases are TGCAGCGTTGAAGGAGGGCCAACGTCCTACAATGAGCAGTTCTTC. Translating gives CSVEGGPTSYNEQFF.

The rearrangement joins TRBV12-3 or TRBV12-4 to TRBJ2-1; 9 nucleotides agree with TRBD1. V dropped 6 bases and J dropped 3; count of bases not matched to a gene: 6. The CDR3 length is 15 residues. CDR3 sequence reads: CASSRTGGFYNEQFF. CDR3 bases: TGTGCCAGCAGCCGAACAGGGGGCTTCTACAATGAGCAGTTCTTC.

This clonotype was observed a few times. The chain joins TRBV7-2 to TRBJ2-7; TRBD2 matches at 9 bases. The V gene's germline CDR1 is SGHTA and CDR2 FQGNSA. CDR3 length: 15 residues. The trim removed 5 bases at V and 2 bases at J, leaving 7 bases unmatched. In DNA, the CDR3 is TGTGCCAGCAGCCCCCTGACTAGCGGTACCTACGAGCAGTACTTC. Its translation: CASSPLTSGTYEQYF.

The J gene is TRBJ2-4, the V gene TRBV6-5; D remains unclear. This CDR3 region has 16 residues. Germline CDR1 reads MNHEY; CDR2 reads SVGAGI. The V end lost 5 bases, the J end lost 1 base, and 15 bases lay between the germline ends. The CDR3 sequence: CASSTDPDRAKNIQYF. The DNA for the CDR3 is TGTGCCAGCAGTACCGACCCGGACCGCGCCAAAAACATTCAGTACTTC.

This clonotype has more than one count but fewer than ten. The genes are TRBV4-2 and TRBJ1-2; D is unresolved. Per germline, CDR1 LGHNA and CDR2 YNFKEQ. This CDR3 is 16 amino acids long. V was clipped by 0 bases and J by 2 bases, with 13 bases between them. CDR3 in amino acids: CASSQEPGPLNYGYTF. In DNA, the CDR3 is TGTGCCAGCAGCCAAGAGCCGGGCCCCCTAAACTATGGCTACACCTTC.

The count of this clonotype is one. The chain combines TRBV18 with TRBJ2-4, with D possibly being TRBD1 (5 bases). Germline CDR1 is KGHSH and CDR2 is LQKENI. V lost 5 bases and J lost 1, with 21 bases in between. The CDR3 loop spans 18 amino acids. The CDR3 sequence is CASSGALLKGTAKNIQYF. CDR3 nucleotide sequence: TGTGCCAGCTCAGGGGCCCTACTAAAGGGAACGGCCAAAAACATTCAGTACTTC.

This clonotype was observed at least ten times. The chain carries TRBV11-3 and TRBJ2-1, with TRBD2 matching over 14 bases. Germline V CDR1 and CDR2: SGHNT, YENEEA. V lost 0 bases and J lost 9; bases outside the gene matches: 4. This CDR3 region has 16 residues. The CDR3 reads CASSLEGTSGSIEQFF. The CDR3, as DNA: TGTGCCAGCAGCTTAGAAGGGACTAGCGGGAGTATTGAGCAGTTCTTC.

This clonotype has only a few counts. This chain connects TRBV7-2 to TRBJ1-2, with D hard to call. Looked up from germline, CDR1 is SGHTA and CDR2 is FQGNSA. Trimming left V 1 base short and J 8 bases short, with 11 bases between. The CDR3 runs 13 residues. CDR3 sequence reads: CASSLVARRGYTF. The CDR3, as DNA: TGTGCCAGCAGCTTAGTAGCACGGCGGGGCTACACCTTC.

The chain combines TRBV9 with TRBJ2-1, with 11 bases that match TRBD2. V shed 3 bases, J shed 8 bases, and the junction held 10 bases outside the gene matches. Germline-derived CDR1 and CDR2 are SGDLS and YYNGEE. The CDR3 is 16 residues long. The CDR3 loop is CASSGGLAEGQDEQFF. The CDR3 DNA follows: TGTGCCAGCAGCGGGGGACTAGCGGAGGGGCAGGATGAGCAGTTCTTC.

The DNA for the CDR3 is TGCAGTGCTAGAGAAACAGACAGAGCCCGTTACTCCTACAATGAGCAGTTCTTC. It encodes CSARETDRARYSYNEQFF. The rearrangement joins TRBV20-1 to TRBJ2-1; the D gene is possibly TRBD1 (5 bases). Looked up from germline, CDR1 is DFQATT and CDR2 is SNEGSKA (reference sequence). Trimming took 0 bases from V and 0 from J, leaving 18 bases between them. The CDR3 covers 18 residues.

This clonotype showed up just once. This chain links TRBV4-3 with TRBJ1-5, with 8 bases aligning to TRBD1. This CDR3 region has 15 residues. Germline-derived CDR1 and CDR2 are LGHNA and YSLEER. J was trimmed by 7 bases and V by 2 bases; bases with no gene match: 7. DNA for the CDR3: TGCGCCAGCAGCCAAAACGACAGGGGAGACCAGCCCCAGCATTTT. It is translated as CASSQNDRGDQPQHF.